The 22 T cell receptor beta chains below come from one sample, sequenced in a study of CD8+ T cells in alopecia areata. Regarding treatment: oral pan-JAK inhibitor, 5-10 mg twice daily. Following extraction, RNA underwent reverse transcription to cDNA, which served as the sequencing template. The table came from immunoSEQ multiplex PCR; TCRdb's copy has only in-frame clones and leaves some out. The table has 210,000 or so clones, approximately 65% seen once. Specimen: CD4+ T cells sorted from blood, collected between weeks 43 and 45, from a patient treated with tofacitinib. These TCRs come from a human donor with alopecia areata.

This clone is a singleton in its sample. The chain employs TRBV29-1 and TRBJ1-1, with unresolved D. This CDR3 comprises 13 residues. Between the trimmed V and J ends, which lost 4 bases and 0 bases, there was a span of 9 bases. In germline, CDR1 is SQVTM, CDR2 ANQGSEA. CDR3 sequence: CSVVYRMNTEAFF. DNA for the CDR3: TGCAGCGTTGTCTACAGAATGAACACTGAAGCTTTCTTT.

This clone was observed a handful of times. The chain combines TRBV18 with TRBJ1-2; D unclear. V shed 2 bases and J shed 6 bases, with 13 bases lying between them. The CDR3 contains 14 residues. CDR1 is KGHSH, CDR2 LQKENI, per germline. The CDR3 bases are TGTGCCAGCTCACCAGGAGTGTTGGGTCATGGCTACACCTTC. The encoded protein is CASSPGVLGHGYTF.

The CDR3 region has the DNA TGTGCCAGCAGCTTGAACAGGAGGAGCTATGGCTACACCTTC. Its translation is CASSLNRRSYGYTF. The genes are TRBV5-4 and TRBJ1-2, with D possibly TRBD1 on 5 matching bases. This CDR3 spans 14 amino acids. Trimming pared 1 base from V and 4 bases from J, leaving 11 bases between. The V gene's germline CDR1 is SGHNT and CDR2 YYREEE (reference sequence).

CDR3 residues: CASSGTANTEAFF. DNA of the CDR3: TGTGCCAGTTCCGGGACGGCGAACACTGAAGCTTTCTTT. The chain uses TRBV6-1 and TRBJ1-1; a possible D gene is TRBD1 (5 bases). The CDR3 runs to 13 residues. V dropped 9 bases and J dropped 1 base, with 12 bases sitting between them. Germline lookup yields CDR1 MNHNS and CDR2 SASEGT.

J is TRBJ1-1 and V is TRBV29-1; the match to TRBD1 covers 8 bases. The J segment lost 4 bases and the V segment lost 7 bases, leaving 5 bases of the junction unmatched. Germline V gene data show CDR1 as SQVTM and CDR2 as ANQGSEA. This CDR3 has 12 amino acids. The CDR3 DNA sequence: TGCAGCGACAGGACAGGGAGCACTGAAGCTTTCTTT. It yields the protein CSDRTGSTEAFF. Complete variable domain (other parts from reference TRBV29-1 and TRBJ1-1): SAVISQKPSRDICQRGTSLTIQCQVDSQVTMMFWYRQQPGQSLTLIATANQGSEATYESGFVIDKFPISRPNLTFSTLTVSNMSPEDSSIYLCSDRTGSTEAFFGQGTRLTVV.

This chain connects TRBV5-1 to TRBJ2-3; 7 nucleotides line up with TRBD1. Germline CDR1 is SGHRS and CDR2 is YFSETQ. This CDR3 region has 14 residues. The V and J ends lost 5 bases and 2 bases, in that order; junction bases with no gene match: 5. The CDR3, as DNA: TGCGCCAGCAGTCCGGGACAGAACACAGATACGCAGTATTTT. It translates to CASSPGQNTDTQYF.

J is TRBJ2-5 and V is TRBV7-2, with D maybe TRBD2 (6 bases). V shed 0 bases and J shed 2 bases, with 7 bases lying between them. This CDR3 has 14 residues. Germline CDR1 SGHTA, CDR2 FQGNSA. CDR3 in DNA: TGTGCCAGCAGCTTAGCAGCGGGTCAAGAGACCCAGTACTTC. As protein: CASSLAAGQETQYF.

The CDR3 spells CASNLAYEQYF. Written as DNA, the CDR3 is TGTGCCAGCAATCTAGCCTACGAGCAGTACTTC. The V and J genes are TRBV2 and TRBJ2-7; D is ambiguous. The germline V gene has CDR1 SNHLY and CDR2 FYNNEI. CDR3 length: 11 amino acids. V dropped 7 bases and J dropped 2 bases, with 6 bases sitting between them.

In DNA, the CDR3 is TGCAGCGTTGCGAGGGAGTCCTACGAGCAGTACTTC. Translation: CSVARESYEQYF. This sequence joins TRBV29-1 and TRBJ2-7, with a weak D call TRBD2 (5 bases). Germline V gene data show CDR1 as SQVTM and CDR2 as ANQGSEA. The CDR3 sequence is 12 residues long. V was trimmed by 4 bases and J by 1 base, leaving 8 bases between them.

The chain uses TRBV4-3 and TRBJ1-5; perhaps TRBD1 as D (5 bases). Trimming pared 0 bases from V and 2 bases from J, leaving 11 bases between. The CDR3 has 16 amino acids. Germline V gene data show CDR1 as LGHNA and CDR2 as YSLEER. The DNA for the CDR3 is TGCGCCAGCAGCCAAGACGCGGGGGTAGGCAATCAGCCCCAGCATTTT. Translation: CASSQDAGVGNQPQHF.

The rearrangement links TRBV30 to TRBJ1-1; possibly TRBD1 for D (5 bases). Per the germline V gene, CDR1 is GTSNPN and CDR2 is SVGIG (reference sequence). Trimming left V 4 bases short and J 4 bases short, with 13 bases between. The length of the CDR3 is 13 residues. The CDR3: CAWTRQRSTEAFF. In DNA form, the CDR3 reads TGTGCCTGGACTAGACAGAGAAGCACTGAAGCTTTCTTT.

The genes are TRBV29-1 and TRBJ2-3; D remains ambiguous. CDR3 length: 11 amino acids. V was shortened by 3 bases and J by 4 bases, with 5 bases between the two germline ends. From germline, CDR1 is SQVTM and CDR2 ANQGSEA. CDR3: CSVDKADTQYF. CDR3 nucleotide sequence: TGCAGCGTTGACAAAGCAGATACGCAGTATTTT.

The rearrangement uses TRBV30 and TRBJ1-1; D is unclear. The CDR3 runs 14 residues. Trimming left V 1 base short and J 3 bases short, with 12 bases between. The V gene's germline CDR1 is GTSNPN and CDR2 SVGIG (reference sequence). CDR3 nucleotide sequence: TGTGCCTGGAGTGATCTTCGGTGGGACACTGAAGCTTTCTTT. Protein product: CAWSDLRWDTEAFF. The entire variable domain, with the rest obtained from reference TRBV30 and TRBJ1-1, is as follows: SQTIHQWPATLVQPVGSPLSLECTVEGTSNPNLYWYRQAAGRGLQLLFYSVGIGQISSEVPQNLSASRPQDRQFILSSKKLLLSDSGFYLCAWSDLRWDTEAFFGQGTRLTVV.

The gene calls are TRBV5-1 and TRBJ2-2; D assignment may be TRBD1 or TRBD2 (6 bases each). Germline V lookup: CDR1 SGHRS, CDR2 YFSETQ. Trimming stripped 7 bases from V and 5 bases from J, with 12 bases between. The CDR3 spans 13 residues. CDR3 sequence: CASGRGGTGELFF. The DNA for the CDR3 is TGCGCCAGCGGCAGGGGAGGAACCGGGGAGCTGTTTTTT. Looking up the rest from reference TRBV5-1 and TRBJ2-2 gives the full variable domain: KAGVTQTPRYLIKTRGQQVTLSCSPISGHRSVSWYQQTPGQGLQFLFEYFSETQRNKGNFPGRFSGRQFSNSRSEMNVSTLELGDSALYLCASGRGGTGELFFGEGSRLTVL.

About this clone itself: In the same sample, other DNA sequences code for this CDR3. V and J are TRBV30 and TRBJ1-5; D is ambiguous. The V gene's germline CDR1 is GTSNPN and CDR2 SVGIG (reference sequence). The CDR3 contains 13 residues. Trimming pared 1 base from V and 4 bases from J, leaving 8 bases between. The CDR3 bases are TGTGCCTGGAGTGGTGGGGATAATCAGCCCCAGCATTTT. The encoded protein is CAWSGGDNQPQHF.

On this clone itself: This same CDR3 is encoded by further DNA sequences in the sample. The V gene is TRBV30, the J gene TRBJ2-3; D call uncertain. The CDR3 sequence is 12 residues long. Germline loops: CDR1 GTSNPN, CDR2 SVGIG (reference sequence). The V end was cut by 3 bases, the J end by 5 bases, with 9 bases between. Written as DNA, the CDR3 is TGTGCCTGGAGCCCCGGCGGAGATACGCAGTATTTT. This sequence encodes CAWSPGGDTQYF.

The rearrangement joins TRBV29-1 to TRBJ2-1; 10 bases match TRBD2. Trimming removed 7 bases from V and 4 bases from J; junction bases left unmatched: 7. The V gene's germline CDR1 is SQVTM and CDR2 ANQGSEA. The CDR3 length is 14 residues. DNA for the CDR3: TGCAGCGCCCTGGGACTAGCGCGGTACAATGAGCAGTTCTTC. It encodes CSALGLARYNEQFF.

The V call is TRBV27, the J call TRBJ2-1, with TRBD2 identical over 13 bases. Germline CDR1 MNHEY, CDR2 SMNVEV (reference sequence). The CDR3 length is 16 residues. Germline trimming cut 5 bases from V and 2 bases from J; bases unmatched to any gene: 3. Here the CDR3 DNA reads TGTGCCAGCAGTCTGGGACTAGCGGGGCCCTACAATGAGCAGTTCTTC. Translation: CASSLGLAGPYNEQFF.

The chain links TRBV4-3 to TRBJ2-3; D might be TRBD2 (5 bases). V dropped 11 bases and J dropped 6 bases, with 18 bases sitting between them. The germline gives CDR1 LGHNA, CDR2 YSLEER. The CDR3 sequence is 13 residues long. Written as DNA, the CDR3 is TGCGCCCCAAAGAAAGGCCCGGGGGATACGCAGTATTTT. Translating it yields CAPKKGPGDTQYF.

Only a few counts were recorded for this clone. The V and J genes are TRBV21-1 and TRBJ2-7; TRBD2 reflects the table's D call only, with no check against the DNA. TRBV21-1 is reported as a pseudogene. The CDR3 covers 17 residues. The CDR3 reads CASSKDYSGTSYYEQYF. CDR3 bases: TGTGCCAGCAGCAAAGATTACTCCGGGACTAGCTACTACGAGCAGTACTTC.

This clone was seen a single time. The V and J genes are TRBV9 and TRBJ2-1; D is unclear. V gave up 0 bases and J gave up 6 bases, with 10 bases separating them. This CDR3 region has 14 residues. Germline V gives CDR1 SGDLS, CDR2 YYNGEE. The CDR3: CASSVELIPNEQFF. Written as DNA, the CDR3 is TGTGCCAGCAGCGTAGAATTGATCCCCAATGAGCAGTTCTTC.

This clone appeared a few times. The V gene is TRBV25-1, the J gene TRBJ1-5, with D perhaps TRBD1 (5 bases). Per the germline V gene, CDR1 is MGHDK and CDR2 is SYGVNS. V shed 2 bases and J shed 7 bases, with 15 bases lying between them. The CDR3 is 15 residues long. CDR3 DNA sequence: TGTGCCAGCAGTGAACCGGGCCCCGAGGGGCAGCCCCAGCATTTT. Translating it yields CASSEPGPEGQPQHF.